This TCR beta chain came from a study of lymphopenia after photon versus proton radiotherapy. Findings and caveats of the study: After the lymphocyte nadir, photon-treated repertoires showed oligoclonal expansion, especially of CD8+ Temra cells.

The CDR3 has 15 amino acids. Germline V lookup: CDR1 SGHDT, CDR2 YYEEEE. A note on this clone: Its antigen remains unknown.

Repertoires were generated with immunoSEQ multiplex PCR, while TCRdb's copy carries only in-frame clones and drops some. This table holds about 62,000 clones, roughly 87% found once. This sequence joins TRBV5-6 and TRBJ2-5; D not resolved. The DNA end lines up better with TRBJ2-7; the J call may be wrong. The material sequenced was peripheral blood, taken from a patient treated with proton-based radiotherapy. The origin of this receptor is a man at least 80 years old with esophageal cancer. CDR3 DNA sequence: TGTGCCAGCAGCCAATTCACAGCTATCTCCTACGAGCAGTACTTC. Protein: CASSQFTAISYEQYF.